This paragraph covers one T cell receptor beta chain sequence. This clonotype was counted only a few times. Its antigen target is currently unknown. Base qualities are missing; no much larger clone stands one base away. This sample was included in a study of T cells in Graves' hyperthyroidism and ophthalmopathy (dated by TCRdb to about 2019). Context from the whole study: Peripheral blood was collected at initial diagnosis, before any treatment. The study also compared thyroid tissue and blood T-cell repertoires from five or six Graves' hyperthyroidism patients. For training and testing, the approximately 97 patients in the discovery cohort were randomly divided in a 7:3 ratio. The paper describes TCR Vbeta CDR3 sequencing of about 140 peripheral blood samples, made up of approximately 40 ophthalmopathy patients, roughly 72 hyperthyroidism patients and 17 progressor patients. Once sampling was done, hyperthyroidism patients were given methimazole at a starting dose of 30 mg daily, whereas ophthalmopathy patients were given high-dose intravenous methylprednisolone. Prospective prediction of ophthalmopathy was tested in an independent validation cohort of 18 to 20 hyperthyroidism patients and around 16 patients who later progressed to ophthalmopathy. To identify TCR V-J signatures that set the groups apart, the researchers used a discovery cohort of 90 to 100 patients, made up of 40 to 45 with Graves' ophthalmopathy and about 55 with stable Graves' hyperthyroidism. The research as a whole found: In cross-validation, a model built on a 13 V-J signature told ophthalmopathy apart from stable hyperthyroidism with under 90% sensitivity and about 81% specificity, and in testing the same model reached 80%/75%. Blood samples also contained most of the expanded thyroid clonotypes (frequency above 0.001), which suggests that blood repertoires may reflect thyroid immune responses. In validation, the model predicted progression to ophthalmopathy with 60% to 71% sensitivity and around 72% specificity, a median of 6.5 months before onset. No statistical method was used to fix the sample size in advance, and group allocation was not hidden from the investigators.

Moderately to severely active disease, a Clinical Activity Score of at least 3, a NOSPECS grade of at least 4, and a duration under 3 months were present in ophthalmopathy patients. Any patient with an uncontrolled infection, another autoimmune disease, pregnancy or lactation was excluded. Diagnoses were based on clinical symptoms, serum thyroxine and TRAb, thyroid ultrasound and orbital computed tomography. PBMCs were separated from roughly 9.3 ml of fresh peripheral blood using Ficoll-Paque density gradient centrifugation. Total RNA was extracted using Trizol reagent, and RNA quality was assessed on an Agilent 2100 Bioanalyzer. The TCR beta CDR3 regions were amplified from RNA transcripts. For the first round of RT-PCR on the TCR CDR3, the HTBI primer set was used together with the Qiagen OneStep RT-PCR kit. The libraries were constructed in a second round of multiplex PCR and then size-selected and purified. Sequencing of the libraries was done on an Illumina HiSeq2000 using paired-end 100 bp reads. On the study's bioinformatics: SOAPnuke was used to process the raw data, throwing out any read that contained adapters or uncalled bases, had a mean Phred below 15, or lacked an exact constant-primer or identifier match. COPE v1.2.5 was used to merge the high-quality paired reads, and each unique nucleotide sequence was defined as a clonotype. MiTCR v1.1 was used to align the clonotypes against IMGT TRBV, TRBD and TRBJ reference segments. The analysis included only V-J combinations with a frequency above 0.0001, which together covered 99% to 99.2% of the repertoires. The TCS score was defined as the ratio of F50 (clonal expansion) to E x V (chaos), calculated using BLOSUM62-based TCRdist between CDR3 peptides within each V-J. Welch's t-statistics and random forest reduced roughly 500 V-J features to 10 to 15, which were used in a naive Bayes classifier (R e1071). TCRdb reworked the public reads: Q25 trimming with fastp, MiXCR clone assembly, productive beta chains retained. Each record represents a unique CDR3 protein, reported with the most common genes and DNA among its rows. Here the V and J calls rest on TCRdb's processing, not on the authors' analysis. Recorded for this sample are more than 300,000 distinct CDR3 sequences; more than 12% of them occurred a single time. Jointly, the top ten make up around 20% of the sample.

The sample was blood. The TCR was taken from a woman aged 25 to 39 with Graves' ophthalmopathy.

For the CDR3, the sequence is CSASSKGQGFGEQFF. The DNA sequence reads TGCAGTGCTAGCTCCAAGGGACAGGGTTTTGGTGAGCAGTTCTTC. Here the chain combines TRBV20-1 and TRBJ2-1; 9 bases in the middle match TRBD1. The CDR3 has 15 amino acids, counting the end cysteine and phenylalanine. Just the 45-base CDR3 DNA is kept, in frame starting at base 1. Relative to germline, V is missing 3 bases and J is missing 9 bases, with 12 bases of the junction outside any gene match. The germline V gene (reference sequence) gives CDR1 as DFQATT and CDR2 as SNEGSKA.